This T cell receptor (beta chain) was found in a study of blood T cell repertoires in COVID-19. Germline V gene lookup returns CDR1 SGHTA and CDR2 FQGNSA. Trimming took 0 bases from V and 6 from J; bases not matched to a gene: 9. There are 17 residues in the CDR3. As processed by the authors: Estimation of nucleated cell counts was performed using reference gene primer amplification. Profiled with immunoSEQ multiplex PCR; TCRdb holds only in-frame clones, not every one. V, J and clone size reflect that table, while D and trimming were determined from the DNA. The repertoire holds about 280,000 clones, with approximately 85% as singletons.

The chain joins TRBV7-2 to TRBJ2-4, with 9 bases lining up with TRBD2. Sequenced material: peripheral blood. This TCR derives from a woman between 65 and 79 years old with acute or convalescent COVID-19. The CDR3 sequence is CASSLAGGGARGNIQYF. The CDR3 DNA is TGTGCCAGCAGCTTAGCTGGCGGGGGGGCGCGGGGAAACATTCAGTACTTC.